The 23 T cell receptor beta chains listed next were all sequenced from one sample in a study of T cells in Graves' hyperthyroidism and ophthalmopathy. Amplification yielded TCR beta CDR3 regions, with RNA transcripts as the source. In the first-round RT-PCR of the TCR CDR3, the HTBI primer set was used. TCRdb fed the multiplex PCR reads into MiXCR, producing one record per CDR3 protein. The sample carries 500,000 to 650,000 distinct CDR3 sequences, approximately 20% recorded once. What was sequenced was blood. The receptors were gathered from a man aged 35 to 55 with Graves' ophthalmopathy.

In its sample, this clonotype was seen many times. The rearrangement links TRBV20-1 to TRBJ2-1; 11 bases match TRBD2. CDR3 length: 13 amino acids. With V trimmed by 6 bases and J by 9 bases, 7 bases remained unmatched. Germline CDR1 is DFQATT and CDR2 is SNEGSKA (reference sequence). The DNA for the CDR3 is TGCAGTGCCTTAGCGGGGGGGCCAGGTGAGCAGTTCTTC. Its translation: CSALAGGPGEQFF.

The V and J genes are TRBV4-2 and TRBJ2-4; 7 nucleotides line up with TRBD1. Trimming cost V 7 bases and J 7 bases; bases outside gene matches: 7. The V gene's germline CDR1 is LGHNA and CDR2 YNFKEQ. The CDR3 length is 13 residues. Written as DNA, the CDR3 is TGTGCCAGCACCCAGGGGGTTGGGAACATTCAGTACTTC. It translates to CASTQGVGNIQYF.

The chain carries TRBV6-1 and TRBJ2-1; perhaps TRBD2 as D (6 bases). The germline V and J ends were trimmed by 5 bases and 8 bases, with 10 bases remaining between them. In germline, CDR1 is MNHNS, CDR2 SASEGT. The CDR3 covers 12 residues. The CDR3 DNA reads TGTGCCAGCAGTCCCGCGGGGCATGAGCAGTTCTTC. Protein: CASSPAGHEQFF.

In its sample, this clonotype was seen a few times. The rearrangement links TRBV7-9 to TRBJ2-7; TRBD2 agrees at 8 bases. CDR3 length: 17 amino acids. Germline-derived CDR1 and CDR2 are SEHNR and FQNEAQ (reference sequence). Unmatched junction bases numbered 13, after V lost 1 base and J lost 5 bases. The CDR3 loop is CASSLVGTRRISDEQYF. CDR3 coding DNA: TGTGCCAGCAGCTTAGTGGGGACTAGGAGGATATCAGACGAGCAGTACTTC.

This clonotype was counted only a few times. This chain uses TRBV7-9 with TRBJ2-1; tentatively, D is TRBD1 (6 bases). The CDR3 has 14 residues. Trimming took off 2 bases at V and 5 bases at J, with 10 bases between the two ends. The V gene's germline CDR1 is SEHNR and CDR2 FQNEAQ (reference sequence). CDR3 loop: CASSLRTDNNEQFF. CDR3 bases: TGTGCCAGCAGCTTAAGGACAGACAACAATGAGCAGTTCTTC.

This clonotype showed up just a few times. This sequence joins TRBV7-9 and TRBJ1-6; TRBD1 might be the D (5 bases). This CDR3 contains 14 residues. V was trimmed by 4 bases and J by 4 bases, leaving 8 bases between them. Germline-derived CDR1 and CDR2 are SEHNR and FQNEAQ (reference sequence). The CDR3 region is CASSSDTYNSPLHF. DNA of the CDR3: TGTGCCAGCAGCTCGGACACTTATAATTCACCCCTCCACTTT.

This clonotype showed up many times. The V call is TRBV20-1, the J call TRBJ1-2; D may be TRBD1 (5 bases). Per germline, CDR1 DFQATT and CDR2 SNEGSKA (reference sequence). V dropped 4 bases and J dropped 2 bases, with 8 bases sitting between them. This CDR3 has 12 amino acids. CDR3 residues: CSATRDNYGYTF. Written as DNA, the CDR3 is TGCAGTGCTACCCGGGACAACTATGGCTACACCTTC.

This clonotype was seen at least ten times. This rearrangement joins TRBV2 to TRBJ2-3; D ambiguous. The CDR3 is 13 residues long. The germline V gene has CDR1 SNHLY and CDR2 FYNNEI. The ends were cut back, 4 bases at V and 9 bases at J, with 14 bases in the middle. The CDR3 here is CASSVRVTDTQYF. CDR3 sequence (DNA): TGTGCCAGCAGTGTCCGCGTGACTGACACGCAGTATTTT.

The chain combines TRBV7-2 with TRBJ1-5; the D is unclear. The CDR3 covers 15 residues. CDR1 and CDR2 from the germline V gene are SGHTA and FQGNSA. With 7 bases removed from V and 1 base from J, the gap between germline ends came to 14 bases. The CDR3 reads CASTQFGMSNQPQHF. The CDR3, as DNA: TGTGCCAGCACCCAATTTGGTATGAGCAATCAGCCCCAGCATTTT.

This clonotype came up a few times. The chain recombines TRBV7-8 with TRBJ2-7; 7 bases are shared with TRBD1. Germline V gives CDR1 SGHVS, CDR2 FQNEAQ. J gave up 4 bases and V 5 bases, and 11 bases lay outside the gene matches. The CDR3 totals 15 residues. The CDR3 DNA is TGTGCCAGCAGCCCAACCGGGACAGACACTTACGAGCAGTACTTC. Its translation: CASSPTGTDTYEQYF.

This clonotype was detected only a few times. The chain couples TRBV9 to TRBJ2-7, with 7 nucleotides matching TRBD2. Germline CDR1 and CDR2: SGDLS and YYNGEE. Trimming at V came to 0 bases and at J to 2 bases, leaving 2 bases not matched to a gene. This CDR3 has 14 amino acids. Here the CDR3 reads CASSVGGLAYEQYF. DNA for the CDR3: TGTGCCAGCAGCGTAGGTGGACTAGCCTACGAGCAGTACTTC.

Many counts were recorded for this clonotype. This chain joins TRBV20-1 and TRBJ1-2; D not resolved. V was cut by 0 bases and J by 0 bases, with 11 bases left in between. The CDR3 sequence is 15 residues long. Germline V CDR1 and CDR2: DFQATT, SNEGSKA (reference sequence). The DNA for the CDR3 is TGCAGTGCTAGAGATGCAGGTTACCCTAACTATGGCTACACCTTC. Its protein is CSARDAGYPNYGYTF.

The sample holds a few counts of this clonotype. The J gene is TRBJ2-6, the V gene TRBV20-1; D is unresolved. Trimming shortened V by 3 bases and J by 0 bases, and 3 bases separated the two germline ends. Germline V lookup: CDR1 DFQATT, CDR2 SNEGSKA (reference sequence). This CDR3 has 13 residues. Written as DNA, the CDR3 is TGCAGTGCTAGTTACTCTGGGGCCAACGTCCTGACTTTC. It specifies CSASYSGANVLTF.

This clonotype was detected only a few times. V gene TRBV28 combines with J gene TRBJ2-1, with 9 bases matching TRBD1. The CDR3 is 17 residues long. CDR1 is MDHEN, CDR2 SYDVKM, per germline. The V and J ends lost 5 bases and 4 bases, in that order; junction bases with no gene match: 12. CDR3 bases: TGTGCCAGCAGTGAATATAGGGGACAGGGAGGGTACAATGAGCAGTTCTTC. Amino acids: CASSEYRGQGGYNEQFF. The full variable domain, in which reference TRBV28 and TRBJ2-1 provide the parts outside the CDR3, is DVKVTQSSRYLVKRTGEKVFLECVQDMDHENMFWYRQDPGLGLRLIYFSYDVKMKEKGDIPEGYSVSREKKERFSLILESASTNQTSMYLCASSEYRGQGGYNEQFFGPGTRLTVL.

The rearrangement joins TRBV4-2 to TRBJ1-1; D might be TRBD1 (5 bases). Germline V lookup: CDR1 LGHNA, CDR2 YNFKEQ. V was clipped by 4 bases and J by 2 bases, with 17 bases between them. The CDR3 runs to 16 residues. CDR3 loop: CASSLSEAGSNTEAFF. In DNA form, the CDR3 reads TGTGCCAGCAGCCTAAGCGAGGCAGGGTCTAACACTGAAGCTTTCTTT.

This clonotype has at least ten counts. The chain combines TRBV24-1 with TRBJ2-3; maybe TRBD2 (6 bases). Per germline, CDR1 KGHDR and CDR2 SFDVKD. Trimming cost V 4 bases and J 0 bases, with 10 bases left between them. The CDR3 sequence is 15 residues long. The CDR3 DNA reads TGTGCCACCAGTGACTTAGCGGTTAGCACAGATACGCAGTATTTT. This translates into CATSDLAVSTDTQYF.

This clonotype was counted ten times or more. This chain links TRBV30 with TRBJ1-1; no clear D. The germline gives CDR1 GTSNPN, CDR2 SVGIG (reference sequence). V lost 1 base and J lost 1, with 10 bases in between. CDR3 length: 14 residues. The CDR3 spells CAWSDGRQNTEAFF. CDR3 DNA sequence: TGTGCCTGGAGTGATGGACGGCAGAACACTGAAGCTTTCTTT.

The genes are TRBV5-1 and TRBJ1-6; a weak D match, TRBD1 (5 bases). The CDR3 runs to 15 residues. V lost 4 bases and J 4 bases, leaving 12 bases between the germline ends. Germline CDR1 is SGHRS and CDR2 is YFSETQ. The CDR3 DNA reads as TGCGCCAGCAGCCCGACAGCAATTTATAATTCACCCCTCCACTTT. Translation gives CASSPTAIYNSPLHF.

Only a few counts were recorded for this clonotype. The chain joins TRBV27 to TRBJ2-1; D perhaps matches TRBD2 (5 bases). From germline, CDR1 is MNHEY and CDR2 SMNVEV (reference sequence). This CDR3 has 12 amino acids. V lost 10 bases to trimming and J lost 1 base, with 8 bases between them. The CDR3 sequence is CATRTSYNEQFF. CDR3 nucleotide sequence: TGTGCCACCCGGACTTCCTACAATGAGCAGTTCTTC.

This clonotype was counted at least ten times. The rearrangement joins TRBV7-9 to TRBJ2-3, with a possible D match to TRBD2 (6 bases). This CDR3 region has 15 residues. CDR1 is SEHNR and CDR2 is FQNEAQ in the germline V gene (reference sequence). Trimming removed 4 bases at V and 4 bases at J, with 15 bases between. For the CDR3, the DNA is TGTGCCAGCAGCTCGCGGGGAGGTGGGTCAGATACGCAGTATTTT. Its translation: CASSSRGGGSDTQYF.

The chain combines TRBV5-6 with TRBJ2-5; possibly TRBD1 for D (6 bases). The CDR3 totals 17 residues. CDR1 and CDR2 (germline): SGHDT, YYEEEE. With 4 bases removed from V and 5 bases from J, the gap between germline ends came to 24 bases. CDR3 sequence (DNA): TGTGCCAGCAGCCGGCTCTCAGGGGAAGCTACAAGTGAGACCCAGTACTTC. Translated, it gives CASSRLSGEATSETQYF. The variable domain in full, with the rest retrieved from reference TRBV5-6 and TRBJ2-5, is DAGVTQSPTHLIKTRGQQVTLRCSPKSGHDTVSWYQQALGQGPQFIFQYYEEEERQRGNFPDRFSGHQFPNYSSELNVNALLLGDSALYLCASSRLSGEATSETQYFGPGTRLLVL.

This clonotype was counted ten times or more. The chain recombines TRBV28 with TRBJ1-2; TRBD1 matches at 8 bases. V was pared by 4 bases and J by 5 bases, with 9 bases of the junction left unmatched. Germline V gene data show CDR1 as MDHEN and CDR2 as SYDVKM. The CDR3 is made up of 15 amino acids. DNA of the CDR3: TGTGCCAGCAGTTCACATACAGGGGGTAGTTATGGCTACACCTTC. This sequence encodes CASSSHTGGSYGYTF.

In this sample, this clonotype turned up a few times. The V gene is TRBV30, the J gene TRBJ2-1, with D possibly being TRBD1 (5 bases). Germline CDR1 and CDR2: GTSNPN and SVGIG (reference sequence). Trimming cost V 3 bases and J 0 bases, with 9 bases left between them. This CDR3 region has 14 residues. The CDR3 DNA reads TGTGCCTGGAGGTGGGGCAGCTCCTACAATGAGCAGTTCTTC. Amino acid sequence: CAWRWGSSYNEQFF.